This TCR beta chain emerged from a study of CD8 T cells in ankylosing spondylitis. The study, taken as a whole, reports: Those disease-linked clones were CD8+; they were also relatively rare in peripheral blood. Reportedly, significant enrichment of disease-linked clones occurred in matched ankylosing spondylitis synovial fluid. A subset of motif variants has previously been described in the synovial fluid and blood of reactive arthritis.

Each TCR beta library was made by quantitative 5'-RACE that incorporated molecular barcodes. TCRdb re-analysed the 5' RACE reads in MiXCR, keeping a single row per CDR3 protein. The table records about 250,000 distinct CDR3 sequences, around 32% of them present only once. For this clonotype: Antigen: not known. The junction departs from germline at one end; a sequencing error may be responsible.

The CDR3 is 12 amino acids. Germline V CDR1 and CDR2: SEHNR, FQNEAQ (reference sequence). V gene TRBV7-9 combines with J gene TRBJ1-5; no definite D call. The origin of this receptor is a male donor with ankylosing spondylitis or in good health (not recorded which). Material: blood, either unsorted or a sorted T cell fraction (not recorded which). Here the CDR3 reads CASSFRNEPQHF. CDR3 coding DNA: TGTGCCAGCAGCTTTCGCAATGAGCCCCAGCATTTT. The whole variable domain, filled in from reference TRBV7-9 and TRBJ1-5, reads DTGVSQNPRHKITKRGQNVTFRCDPISEHNRLYWYRQTLGQGPEFLTYFQNEAQLEKSRLLSDRFSAERPKGSFSTLEIQRTEQGDSAMYLCASSFRNEPQHFGDGTRLSIL.